This T cell receptor beta chain was sequenced during a study of control samples from healthy donors and cancer patients. Using immunoSEQ multiplex PCR, the repertoire was profiled, and TCRdb retains in-frame clones only, with some absent. The top ten clones hold approximately 14% of a sample with approximately 100,000 clones, approximately 86% of them seen once. Germline V gene sequence: CDR1 SEHNR, CDR2 FQNEAQ (reference sequence). The CDR3 has 14 residues. The germline V and J ends were trimmed by 5 bases and 12 bases, with 19 bases remaining between them. The gene calls are TRBV7-9 and TRBJ1-4; tentative D call: TRBD1 (5 bases). The clonotype comes from a man aged 30 to 45 in good health. Sequenced: blood. CDR3 region: CASSRQGLRVELFF. DNA for the CDR3: TGTGCCAGCAGCCGGCAGGGATTAAGGGTCGAACTGTTTTTT. Drawing the rest from reference TRBV7-9 and TRBJ1-4, the complete variable domain is DTGVSQNPRHKITKRGQNVTFRCDPISEHNRLYWYRQTLGQGPEFLTYFQNEAQLEKSRLLSDRFSAERPKGSFSTLEIQRTEQGDSAMYLCASSRQGLRVELFFGSGTQLSVL.